This T cell receptor (beta chain) is from a study of spatial heterogeneity in lung cancer. Study-wide context: Fewer alpha-chain than beta-chain sequences were consistently detected. Raw reads showed each unique TCR and UMI combination turning up more than ten times on average. Study findings and constraints: Compared with follow-up, resection was when ubiquitous expanded tumor TCRs appeared in blood more.

Specified time point: sample taken at primary tumor resection. Whole RNA from tumor, nontumor lung or frozen PBMC was sequenced unsorted. TCRdb called the 5' RACE reads again in MiXCR, with one record for every CDR3 protein. The sample shows under 75,000 distinct CDR3 sequences, about 8% of them seen only once. The V gene's germline CDR1 is SQVTM and CDR2 ANQGSEA. V lost 1 base and J 8 bases, leaving 16 bases between the germline ends. The CDR3 totals 14 residues. This clonotype showed up many times. The target antigen is unknown. The source material was PBMCs, sampled at surgery. The chain links TRBV29-1 to TRBJ2-3; weak D call: TRBD1 (5 bases). The receptor comes from a female donor with early-stage non-small cell lung cancer. The CDR3 DNA reads TGCAGCGTTGAAGTCGGATCAGGGCGAGGTACGCAGTATTTT. Its translation is CSVEVGSGRGTQYF.